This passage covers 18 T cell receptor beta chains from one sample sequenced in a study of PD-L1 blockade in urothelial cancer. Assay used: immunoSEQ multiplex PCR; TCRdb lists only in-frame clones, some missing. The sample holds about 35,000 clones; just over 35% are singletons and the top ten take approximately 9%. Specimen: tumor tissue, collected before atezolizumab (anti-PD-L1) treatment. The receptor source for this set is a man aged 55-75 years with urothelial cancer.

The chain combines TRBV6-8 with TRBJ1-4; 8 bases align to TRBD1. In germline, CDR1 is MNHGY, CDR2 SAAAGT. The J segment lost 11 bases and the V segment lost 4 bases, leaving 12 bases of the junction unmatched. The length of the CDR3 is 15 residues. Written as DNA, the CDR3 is TGTGCCAGCAGTTCTCGGGACAGGCGCTTTAACAAACTGTTTTTT. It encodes CASSSRDRRFNKLFF.

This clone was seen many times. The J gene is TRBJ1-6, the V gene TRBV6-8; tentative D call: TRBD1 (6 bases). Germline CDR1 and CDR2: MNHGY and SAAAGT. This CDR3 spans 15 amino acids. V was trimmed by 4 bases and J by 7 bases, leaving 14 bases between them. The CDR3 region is CASSSSQGINSPLHF. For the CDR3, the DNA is TGTGCCAGCAGTTCCTCTCAGGGGATCAATTCACCCCTCCACTTT.

The CDR3, as DNA: TGTGCCAGCAGCTTAATGTCCGAGGCGGGAGAACCCTTCTACGAGCAGTACTTC. Residues: CASSLMSEAGEPFYEQYF. V gene TRBV11-3 combines with J gene TRBJ2-7; 7 bases match TRBD2. J was trimmed by 3 bases and V by 2 bases; bases with no gene match: 16. The CDR3 is 18 residues long. Germline CDR1 and CDR2: SGHNT and YENEEA. Full variable domain (outside the CDR3, taken from reference TRBV11-3 and TRBJ2-7): EAGVVQSPRYKIIEKKQPVAFWCNPISGHNTLYWYLQNLGQGPELLIRYENEEAVDDSQLPKDRFSAERLKGVDSTLKIQPAELGDSAVYLCASSLMSEAGEPFYEQYFGPGTRLTVT.

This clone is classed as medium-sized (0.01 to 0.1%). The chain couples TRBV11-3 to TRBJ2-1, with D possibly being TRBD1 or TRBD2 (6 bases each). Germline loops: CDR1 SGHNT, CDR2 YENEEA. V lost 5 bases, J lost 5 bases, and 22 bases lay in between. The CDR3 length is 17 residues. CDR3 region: CASSKGEAGRPNNEQFF. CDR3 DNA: TGTGCCAGCAGCAAGGGGGAGGCGGGGCGCCCGAACAATGAGCAGTTCTTC.

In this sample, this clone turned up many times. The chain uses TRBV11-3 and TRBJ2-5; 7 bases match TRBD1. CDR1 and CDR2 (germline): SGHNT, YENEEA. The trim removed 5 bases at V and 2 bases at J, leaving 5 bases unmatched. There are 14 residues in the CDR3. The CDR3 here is CASSREGAQETQYF. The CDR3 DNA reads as TGTGCCAGCAGCCGCGAGGGGGCTCAAGAGACCCAGTACTTC.

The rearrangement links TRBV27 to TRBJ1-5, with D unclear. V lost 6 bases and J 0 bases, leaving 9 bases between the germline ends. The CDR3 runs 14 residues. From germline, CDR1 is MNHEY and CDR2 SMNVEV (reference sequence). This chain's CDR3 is CASRPNGSNQPQHF. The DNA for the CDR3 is TGTGCCAGCAGACCGAACGGTAGCAATCAGCCCCAGCATTTT.

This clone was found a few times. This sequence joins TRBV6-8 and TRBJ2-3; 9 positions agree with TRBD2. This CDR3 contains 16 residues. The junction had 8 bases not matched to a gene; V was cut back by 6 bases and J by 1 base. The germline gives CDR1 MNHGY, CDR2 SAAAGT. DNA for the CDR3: TGTGCCAGCAGCCAGTATAGCGGGAGTCGCACAGATACGCAGTATTTT. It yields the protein CASSQYSGSRTDTQYF.

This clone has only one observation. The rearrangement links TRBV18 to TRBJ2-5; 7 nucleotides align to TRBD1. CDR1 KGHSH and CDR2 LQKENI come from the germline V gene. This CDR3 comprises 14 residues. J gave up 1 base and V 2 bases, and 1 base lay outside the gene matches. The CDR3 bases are TGTGCCAGCTCACCAGGACAGGTCCAAGAGACCCAGTACTTC. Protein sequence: CASSPGQVQETQYF. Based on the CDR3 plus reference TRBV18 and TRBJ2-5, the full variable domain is NAGVMQNPRHLVRRRGQEARLRCSPMKGHSHVYWYRQLPEEGLKFMVYLQKENIIDESGMPKERFSAEFPKEGPSILRIQQVVRGDSAAYFCASSPGQVQETQYFGPGTRLLVL.

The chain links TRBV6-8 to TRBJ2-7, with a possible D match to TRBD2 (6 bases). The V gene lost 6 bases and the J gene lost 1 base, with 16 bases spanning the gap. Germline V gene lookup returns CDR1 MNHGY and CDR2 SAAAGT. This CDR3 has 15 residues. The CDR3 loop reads CASRREAGLSYEQYF. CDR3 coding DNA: TGTGCCAGCAGGAGGGAGGCAGGGTTATCCTACGAGCAGTACTTC.

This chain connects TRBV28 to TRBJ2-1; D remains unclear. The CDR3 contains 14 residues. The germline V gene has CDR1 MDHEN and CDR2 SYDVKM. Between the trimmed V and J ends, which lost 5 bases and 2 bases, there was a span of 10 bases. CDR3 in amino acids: CASSKGFAYNEQFF. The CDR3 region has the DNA TGTGCCAGCAGTAAGGGTTTCGCCTACAATGAGCAGTTCTTC.

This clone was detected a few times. CDR3 region: CASSSDGDNQPQHF. CDR3 in DNA: TGTGCCAGCAGCTCGGACGGCGACAATCAGCCCCAGCATTTT. The V and J genes are TRBV2 and TRBJ1-5; D not certain. The V gene's germline CDR1 is SNHLY and CDR2 FYNNEI. V was shortened by 6 bases and J by 3 bases, with 12 bases between the two germline ends. This CDR3 has 14 amino acids.

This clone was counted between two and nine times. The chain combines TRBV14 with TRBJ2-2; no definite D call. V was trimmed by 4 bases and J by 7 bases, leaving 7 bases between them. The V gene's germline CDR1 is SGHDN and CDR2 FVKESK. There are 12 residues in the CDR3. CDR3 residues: CASSLQFGELFF. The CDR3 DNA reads TGTGCCAGCAGCCTTCAGTTCGGGGAGCTGTTTTTT.

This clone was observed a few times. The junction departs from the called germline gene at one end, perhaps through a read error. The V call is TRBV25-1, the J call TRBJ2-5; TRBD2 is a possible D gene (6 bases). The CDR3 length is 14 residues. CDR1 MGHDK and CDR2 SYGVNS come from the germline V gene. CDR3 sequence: CASSYPGDQETQYF. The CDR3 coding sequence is TGTGCCAGCAGTTATCCGGGGGACCAGGAGACCCAGTACTTC.

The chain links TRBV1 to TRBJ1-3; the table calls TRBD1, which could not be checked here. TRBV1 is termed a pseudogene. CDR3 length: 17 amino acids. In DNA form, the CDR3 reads TGCGCCAGCAGTCGTCCGGGACAGGTTACCTCTGGAAACACCATATATTTT. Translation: CASSRPGQVTSGNTIYF.

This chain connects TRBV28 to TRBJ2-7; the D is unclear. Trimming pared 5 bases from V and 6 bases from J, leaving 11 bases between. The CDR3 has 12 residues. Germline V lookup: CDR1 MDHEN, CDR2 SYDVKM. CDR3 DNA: TGTGCCAGCAGTACAAATAGCCGCGAGCAGTACTTC. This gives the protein CASSTNSREQYF.

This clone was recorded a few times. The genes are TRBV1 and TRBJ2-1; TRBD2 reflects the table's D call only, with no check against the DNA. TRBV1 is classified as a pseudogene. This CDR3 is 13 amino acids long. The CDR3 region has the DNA TGCACCAGCAGCCTCCTAGTCTCGGGTGAGCAGTTCTTC. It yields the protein CTSSLLVSGEQFF.

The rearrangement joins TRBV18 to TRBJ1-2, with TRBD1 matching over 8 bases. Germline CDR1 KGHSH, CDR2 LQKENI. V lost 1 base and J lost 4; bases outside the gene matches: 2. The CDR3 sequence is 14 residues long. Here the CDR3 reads CASSPRTGTYGYTF. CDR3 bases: TGTGCCAGCTCACCACGGACAGGGACCTATGGCTACACCTTC.

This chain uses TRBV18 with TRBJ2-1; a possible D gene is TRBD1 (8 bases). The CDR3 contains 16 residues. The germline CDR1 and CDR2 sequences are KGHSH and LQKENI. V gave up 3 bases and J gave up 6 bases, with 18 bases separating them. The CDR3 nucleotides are TGTGCCAGCTCACCCGCCCGACAGGGGAGGGCCAATGAGCAGTTCTTC. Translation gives CASSPARQGRANEQFF.